This T cell receptor (beta chain) was found in a study of Ad26.COV2.S vaccination and SARS-CoV-2 variants. Across the whole study: Donor joined the COV1001 Ad26.COV2.S trial arm.

Worth noting for this clone: Its antigen remains unidentified.

The CDR3 length is 16 residues. V was clipped by 4 bases and J by 0 bases; unmatched bases: 5. Germline values: CDR1 LGHNA, CDR2 YNFKEQ. Points from the study as a whole: Placebo recipients had lower spike-specific TCR breadth than vaccine recipients. Placebo recipients and vaccine recipients were similar in non-spike TCR breadth.

Method: immunoSEQ multiplex PCR; TCRdb's copy keeps in-frame clones and lacks some. The sample lists approximately 300,000 clones, around 81% occurring once. Treatment denoted: 15 to 20 received Ad26.COV2.S at low or high dose, single or two shots; a few received placebo; per-sample allocation not given. Material that was analyzed had been drawn on day 63 after the first vaccine or placebo injection. The receptor's source is a person aged 18-65 years who received the Ad26.COV2.S COVID-19 vaccine or a placebo. Sequences were derived from peripheral blood, sampled in a trial of Ad26.COV2.S vaccine versus placebo. The chain recombines TRBV4-2 with TRBJ1-3; 8 bases are shared with TRBD1. The DNA of the CDR3 is TGTGCCAGCAGCCTGGGACAGGTCACCTCTGGAAACACCATATATTTT. Protein sequence: CASSLGQVTSGNTIYF.